Listed here are 18 T cell receptor beta chains from one sample, sequenced in a study of shared clonotypes between healthy human individuals. Repertoires were generated with immunoSEQ multiplex PCR, while TCRdb's copy carries only in-frame clones and drops some. Among more than 2,000,000 clones listed, about 92% were seen once. Sequenced sample: naive CD4+ T cells from PBMCs. Subset described: CD45RA+ positively selected. The receptors originated from a man aged 18 to 35 in good health. Some clones in this sample may be carry-over from other donors' samples.

In DNA, the CDR3 is TGTGCCACCAGCAGTCCCTCGGGGGCCAATGAAAAACTGTTTTTT. Translated: CATSSPSGANEKLFF. The V gene is TRBV15, the J gene TRBJ1-4; tentative D call: TRBD1 (6 bases). CDR1 is LNHNV, CDR2 YYDKDF, per germline (reference sequence). The ends were cut back, 3 bases at V and 5 bases at J, with 13 bases in the middle. The CDR3 spans 15 residues.

This clone was counted only a few times. This chain joins TRBV2 and TRBJ1-5, with a tentative D call TRBD1 (5 bases). The CDR3 sequence is 14 residues long. The germline CDR1 and CDR2 sequences are SNHLY and FYNNEI. Trimming cost V 4 bases and J 6 bases, with 13 bases left between them. CDR3 nucleotides: TGTGCCAGCAGTGTCAGGAGGGGTGGTCAGCCCCAGCATTTT. Translating it yields CASSVRRGGQPQHF.

This clone showed up just once. This rearrangement joins TRBV7-2 to TRBJ1-2; TRBD1 is a possible D gene (6 bases). The germline CDR1 and CDR2 sequences are SGHTA and FQGNSA. The CDR3 contains 14 residues. The germline V and J ends were trimmed by 5 bases and 5 bases, with 15 bases remaining between them. This chain's CDR3 is CASSPLVTGYGYTF. The DNA for the CDR3 is TGTGCCAGCAGCCCTTTGGTGACAGGTTATGGCTACACCTTC. The variable domain in full, with the rest retrieved from reference TRBV7-2 and TRBJ1-2, is GAGVSQSPSNKVTEKGKDVELRCDPISGHTALYWYRQSLGQGLEFLIYFQGNSAPDKSGLPSDRFSAERTGGSVSTLTIQRTQQEDSAVYLCASSPLVTGYGYTFGSGTRLTVV.

This chain joins TRBV6-5 and TRBJ1-2, with D unclear. The CDR3 loop spans 13 amino acids. Germline CDR1 and CDR2: MNHEY and SVGAGI. V lost 6 bases to trimming and J lost 0 bases, with 8 bases between them. CDR3 in amino acids: CASRRNANYGYTF. CDR3 sequence (DNA): TGTGCCAGCAGAAGGAATGCTAACTATGGCTACACCTTC.

Notes on this clone: The same CDR3 is also encoded by other DNA sequences in this sample. The chain recombines TRBV6-1 with TRBJ2-7; 8 bases match TRBD1. After removal of 6 bases from V and 2 bases from J, the junction contained 3 bases not matched to a gene. CDR1 is MNHNS, CDR2 SASEGT, per germline. The CDR3 length is 13 residues. CDR3 region: CASSRTGTYEQYF. DNA for the CDR3: TGTGCCAGCAGCCGGACAGGGACCTACGAGCAGTACTTC.

V gene TRBV27 combines with J gene TRBJ2-5; no reliable D call. Germline V gene sequence: CDR1 MNHEY, CDR2 SMNVEV (reference sequence). The CDR3 length is 12 residues. With 9 bases removed from V and 2 bases from J, the gap between germline ends came to 10 bases. The CDR3 DNA is TGTGCCAGTCGGAAAGGTCAAGAGACCCAGTACTTC. Translation: CASRKGQETQYF.

This chain's CDR3 is CASSRRDRGPYEQYF. CDR3 DNA sequence: TGCGCCAGCAGCCGCCGGGACAGGGGGCCCTACGAGCAGTACTTC. The chain couples TRBV4-1 to TRBJ2-7; 12 nucleotides agree with TRBD1. V lost 4 bases to trimming and J lost 2 bases; unmatched junction nucleotides: 3. The CDR3 consists of 15 residues. Germline V CDR1 and CDR2: MGHRA, YSYEKL.

This clone appeared once. The chain combines TRBV29-1 with TRBJ2-1; 8 bases line up with TRBD1. CDR3 length: 13 residues. The ends lost 4 bases at V and 12 bases at J; junction bases unmatched: 11. In germline, CDR1 is SQVTM, CDR2 ANQGSEA. The DNA of the CDR3 is TGCAGCGTTGCCACGGCGAGACAGGGGACGCAGTTCTTC. Its translation: CSVATARQGTQFF.

The chain has TRBV5-1 and TRBJ1-3, with D possibly matching TRBD1 (5 bases). Germline CDR1 SGHRS, CDR2 YFSETQ. V dropped 3 bases and J dropped 0 bases, with 13 bases sitting between them. The length of the CDR3 is 16 residues. The CDR3 bases are TGCGCCAGCAGCTGGGGACTGGCGGACTCTGGAAACACCATATATTTT. It codes for CASSWGLADSGNTIYF.

V usage is TRBV11-3 and J usage is TRBJ2-7; D is ambiguous. From germline, CDR1 is SGHNT and CDR2 YENEEA. This CDR3 has 15 amino acids. The ends were cut back, 4 bases at V and 5 bases at J, with 18 bases in the middle. The CDR3 loop is CASSSDRTWEDEQYF. The CDR3 bases are TGTGCCAGCAGCTCCGATCGGACCTGGGAAGACGAGCAGTACTTC.

This clone appeared once. The V gene is TRBV5-1, the J gene TRBJ2-1; 11 bases map to TRBD2. Germline V CDR1 and CDR2: SGHRS, YFSETQ. This CDR3 has 15 residues. Germline trimming cut 5 bases from V and 9 bases from J; bases unmatched to any gene: 10. CDR3 amino acids: CASRGHSGRAAEQFF. DNA for the CDR3: TGCGCCAGCAGGGGACATAGCGGGAGGGCCGCTGAGCAGTTCTTC.

The chain combines TRBV7-3 with TRBJ2-1; 9 positions match TRBD2. After removal of 2 bases from V and 10 bases from J, the junction contained 12 bases not matched to a gene. Germline V gene lookup returns CDR1 SGHTA and CDR2 FQGTGA. The CDR3 loop spans 16 amino acids. CDR3 loop: CASSLRFSRTSVEQFF. DNA of the CDR3: TGTGCCAGCAGCTTACGCTTTTCGCGGACTAGCGTAGAGCAGTTCTTC.

The CDR3 DNA reads as TGTGCCAGCAGACGGACTTCTCTCGAAAGTAGCGGGGAGCTGTTTTTT. Translated: CASRRTSLESSGELFF. This chain links TRBV7-2 with TRBJ2-2; D perhaps matches TRBD2 (5 bases). The CDR3 runs to 16 residues. Per the germline V gene, CDR1 is SGHTA and CDR2 is FQGNSA. Trimming took 6 bases from V and 7 from J, leaving 21 bases between them.

The DNA for the CDR3 is TGTGCCAGCAGCTTAGAAAATGTGGGGGCAGGGTACTCCTACGAGCAGTACTTC. Encoded protein: CASSLENVGAGYSYEQYF. The rearrangement links TRBV11-2 to TRBJ2-7; D might be TRBD1 (6 bases). The V gene lost 0 bases and the J gene lost 0 bases, with 18 bases spanning the gap. Germline V CDR1 and CDR2: SGHAT, FQNNGV. This CDR3 has 18 amino acids. Drawing the rest from reference TRBV11-2 and TRBJ2-7, the complete variable domain is EAGVAQSPRYKIIEKRQSVAFWCNPISGHATLYWYQQILGQGPKLLIQFQNNGVVDDSQLPKDRFSAERLKGVDSTLKIQPAKLEDSAVYLCASSLENVGAGYSYEQYFGPGTRLTVT.

V is TRBV12-5 and J is TRBJ2-5; unclear D gene. The CDR3 is 12 amino acids. Germline CDR1 and CDR2: LGHNT and FRNRAP. The V end was cut by 6 bases, the J end by 4 bases, with 9 bases between. The CDR3 DNA reads as TGTGCTAGTGGCACGGGCGGAGAGACCCAGTACTTC. It codes for CASGTGGETQYF.

This clone occurred once. The rearrangement links TRBV18 to TRBJ1-1; the match to TRBD1 covers 8 bases. This CDR3 region has 18 residues. Germline CDR1 is KGHSH and CDR2 is LQKENI. V was clipped by 0 bases and J by 4 bases; unmatched bases: 13. This chain's CDR3 is CASSPPLQGVQRGTEAFF. In DNA form, the CDR3 reads TGTGCCAGCTCACCACCCCTACAGGGGGTCCAACGTGGCACTGAAGCTTTCTTT. Filled out from reference TRBV18 and TRBJ1-1, the complete variable domain reads NAGVMQNPRHLVRRRGQEARLRCSPMKGHSHVYWYRQLPEEGLKFMVYLQKENIIDESGMPKERFSAEFPKEGPSILRIQQVVRGDSAAYFCASSPPLQGVQRGTEAFFGQGTRLTVV.

This sequence joins TRBV7-3 and TRBJ1-1; D perhaps matches TRBD1 (5 bases). Germline V CDR1 and CDR2: SGHTA, FQGTGA. Trimming pared 10 bases from V and 4 bases from J, leaving 10 bases between. This CDR3 is 11 amino acids long. CDR3 nucleotide sequence: TGTGCCACCCGGGGCGGCACTGAAGCTTTCTTT. Translation gives CATRGGTEAFF.

The chain has TRBV18 and TRBJ2-7; the match to TRBD1 covers 8 bases. The junction had 20 bases not matched to a gene; V was cut back by 10 bases and J by 6 bases. Looked up from germline, CDR1 is KGHSH and CDR2 is LQKENI. This CDR3 spans 16 amino acids. CDR3 coding DNA: TGTGCCACCTCCTCGGGGCAGGGGGCGATTGCAGCCGAGCAGTACTTC. Amino acid sequence: CATSSGQGAIAAEQYF.